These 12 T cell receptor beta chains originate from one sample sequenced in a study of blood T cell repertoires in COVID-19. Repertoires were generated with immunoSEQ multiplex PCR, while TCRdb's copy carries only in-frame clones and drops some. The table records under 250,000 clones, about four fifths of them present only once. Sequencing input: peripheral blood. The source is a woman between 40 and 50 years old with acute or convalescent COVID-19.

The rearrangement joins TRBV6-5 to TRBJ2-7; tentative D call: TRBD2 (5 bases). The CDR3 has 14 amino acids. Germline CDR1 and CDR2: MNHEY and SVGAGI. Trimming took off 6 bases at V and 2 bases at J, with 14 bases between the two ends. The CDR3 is CASSEGSGTYEQYF. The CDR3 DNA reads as TGTGCCAGCAGCGAGGGATCTGGGACCTACGAGCAGTACTTC.

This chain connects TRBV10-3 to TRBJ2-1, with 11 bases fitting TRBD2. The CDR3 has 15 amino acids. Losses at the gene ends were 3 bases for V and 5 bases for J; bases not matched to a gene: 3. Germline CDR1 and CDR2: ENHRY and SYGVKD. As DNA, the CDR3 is TGTGCCATCAGTGAAGTGACTAGCGGGGACAATGAGCAGTTCTTC. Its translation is CAISEVTSGDNEQFF.

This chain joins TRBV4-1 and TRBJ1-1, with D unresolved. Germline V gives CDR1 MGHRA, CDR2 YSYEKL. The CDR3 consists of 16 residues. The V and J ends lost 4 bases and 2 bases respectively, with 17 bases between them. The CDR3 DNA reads TGCGCCAGCAGCCCCCTGATTGCACAACTAAACACTGAAGCTTTCTTT. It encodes CASSPLIAQLNTEAFF.

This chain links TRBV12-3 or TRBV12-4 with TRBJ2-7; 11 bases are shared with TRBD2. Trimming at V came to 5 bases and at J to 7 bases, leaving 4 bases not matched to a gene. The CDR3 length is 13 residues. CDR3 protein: CASSRLAGGEQYF. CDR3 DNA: TGTGCCAGCAGTCGTCTAGCGGGAGGAGAGCAGTACTTC.

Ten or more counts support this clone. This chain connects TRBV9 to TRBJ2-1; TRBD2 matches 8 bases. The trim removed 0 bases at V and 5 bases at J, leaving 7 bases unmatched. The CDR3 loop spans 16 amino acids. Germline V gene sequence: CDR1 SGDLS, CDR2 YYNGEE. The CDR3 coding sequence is TGTGCCAGCAGCGTAGGTACGGCGGGAGGACACAATGAGCAGTTCTTC. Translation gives CASSVGTAGGHNEQFF.

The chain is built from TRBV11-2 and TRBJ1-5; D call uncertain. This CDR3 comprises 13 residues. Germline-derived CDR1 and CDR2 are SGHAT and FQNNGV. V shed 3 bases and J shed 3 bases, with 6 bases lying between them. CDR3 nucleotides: TGTGCCAGCAGCTTTTCCCACAATCAGCCCCAGCATTTT. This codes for CASSFSHNQPQHF. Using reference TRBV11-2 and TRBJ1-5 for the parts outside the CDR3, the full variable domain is EAGVAQSPRYKIIEKRQSVAFWCNPISGHATLYWYQQILGQGPKLLIQFQNNGVVDDSQLPKDRFSAERLKGVDSTLKIQPAKLEDSAVYLCASSFSHNQPQHFGDGTRLSIL.

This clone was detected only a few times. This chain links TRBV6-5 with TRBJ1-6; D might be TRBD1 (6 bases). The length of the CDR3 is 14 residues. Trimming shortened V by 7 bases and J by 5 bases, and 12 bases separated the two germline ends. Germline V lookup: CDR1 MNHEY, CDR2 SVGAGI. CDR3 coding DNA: TGTGCCAGCACCAGGGGCGGAGATAATTCACCCCTCCACTTT. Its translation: CASTRGGDNSPLHF.

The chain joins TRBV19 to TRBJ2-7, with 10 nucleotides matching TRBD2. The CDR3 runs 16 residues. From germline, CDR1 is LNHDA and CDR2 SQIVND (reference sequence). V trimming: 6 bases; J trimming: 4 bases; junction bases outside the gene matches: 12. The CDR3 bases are TGTGCCAGTAGACGAGGCTTAGCGGGAGGCTCTTACGAGCAGTACTTC. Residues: CASRRGLAGGSYEQYF.

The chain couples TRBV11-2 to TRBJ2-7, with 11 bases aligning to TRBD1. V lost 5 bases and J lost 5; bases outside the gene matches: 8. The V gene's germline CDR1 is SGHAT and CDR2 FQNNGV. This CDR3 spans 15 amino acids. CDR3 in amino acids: CASSRDRGVGHEQYF. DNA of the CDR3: TGTGCCAGCAGCAGGGACAGGGGGGTTGGCCACGAGCAGTACTTC.

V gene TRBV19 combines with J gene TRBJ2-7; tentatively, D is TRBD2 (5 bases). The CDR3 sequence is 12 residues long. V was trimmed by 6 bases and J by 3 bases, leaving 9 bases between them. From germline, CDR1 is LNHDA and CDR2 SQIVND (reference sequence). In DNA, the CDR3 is TGTGCCAGTAGGGGAGCCCACTACGAGCAGTACTTC. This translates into CASRGAHYEQYF.

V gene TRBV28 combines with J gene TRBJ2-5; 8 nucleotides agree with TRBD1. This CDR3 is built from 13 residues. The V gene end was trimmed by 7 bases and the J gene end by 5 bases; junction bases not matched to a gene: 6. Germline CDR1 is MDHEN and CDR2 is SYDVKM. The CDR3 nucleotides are TGTGCCAGCAACCCAGGGGGCAGTGAGACCCAGTACTTC. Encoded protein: CASNPGGSETQYF.

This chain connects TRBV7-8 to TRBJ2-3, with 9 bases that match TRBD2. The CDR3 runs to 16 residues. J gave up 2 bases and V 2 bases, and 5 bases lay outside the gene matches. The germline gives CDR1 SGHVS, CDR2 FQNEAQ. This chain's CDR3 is CASSLFAGGDTDTQYF. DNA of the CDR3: TGTGCCAGCAGCTTATTCGCGGGGGGGGACACAGATACGCAGTATTTT.